What follows are 2 T cell receptor beta chains derived from one specimen sequenced in a study of T cells in localized non-small cell lung cancer. Sequencing was performed with immunoSEQ multiplex PCR; in TCRdb, only in-frame clones are kept and a portion is missing. The sample shows 4,000 to 5,000 clones, 25% of them seen only once. The sequenced sample was lung tumor tissue, obtained before any cancer treatment. The receptors were gathered from a male donor older than 55 with stage I lung adenocarcinoma.

The rearrangement uses TRBV9 and TRBJ1-2; D gene ambiguous. Germline CDR1 reads SGDLS; CDR2 reads YYNGEE. The CDR3 extends over 15 amino acids. Trimming cost V 0 bases and J 1 base, with 10 bases left between them. The DNA of the CDR3 is TGTGCCAGCAGCGTAGGGCCAGGAAATAACTATGGCTACACCTTC. It specifies CASSVGPGNNYGYTF.

The rearrangement links TRBV6-8 to TRBJ1-6; D gene ambiguous. The CDR3 sequence is 14 residues long. Germline CDR1 and CDR2: MNHGY and SAAAGT. Between the trimmed V and J ends, which lost 2 bases and 4 bases, there was a span of 6 bases. This CDR3 is CASSYAPYNSPLHF. The CDR3 bases are TGTGCCAGCAGTTACGCGCCTTATAATTCACCCCTCCACTTT.